The 3 T cell receptor beta chains in this list originate from one sample, sequenced in a study of blood T cell repertoires in COVID-19. Data came from immunoSEQ multiplex PCR; TCRdb stores just in-frame clones and leaves some out. Of 150,000 to 200,000 clones detected, approximately 80% appear once; the ten largest clones hold approximately 12%. Source material: peripheral blood. The source of these receptors is a woman older than 75 with COVID-19, enrolled during active disease.

In this sample, this clone turned up many times. The V call is TRBV9, the J call TRBJ1-3; possibly TRBD1 for D (5 bases). Trimming removed 0 bases from V and 2 bases from J, with 9 bases in between. The germline V gene has CDR1 SGDLS and CDR2 YYNGEE. CDR3 length: 15 residues. As DNA, the CDR3 is TGTGCCAGCAGCGTAGTTGGGGGGGCTGGAAACACCATATATTTT. This sequence encodes CASSVVGGAGNTIYF.

This sequence joins TRBV7-9 and TRBJ1-2, with D perhaps TRBD1 (5 bases). Germline V gives CDR1 SEHNR, CDR2 FQNEAQ (reference sequence). This CDR3 comprises 15 residues. Trimming cost V 5 bases and J 5 bases, with 18 bases left between them. The CDR3 nucleotides read TGTGCCAGCAGCCCAAGGGGCCTCTCAGTTTATGGCTACACCTTC. Translation gives CASSPRGLSVYGYTF.

J is TRBJ1-2 and V is TRBV3-1 (or the pseudogene TRBV3-2), with TRBD1 identical over 7 bases. Germline-derived CDR1 and CDR2 are LGHDT and YNNKEL (reference sequence). The CDR3 is 17 amino acids. V gave up 3 bases and J gave up 8 bases; unmatched junction bases: 18. The CDR3 DNA reads TGTGCCAGCAGCCATGATATACAGGGGAAGGTTACGGGCGGCTACACCTTC. It is translated as CASSHDIQGKVTGGYTF.